One and the same sample provided the 8 T cell receptor beta chains below, sequenced in a study of control samples from healthy donors and cancer patients (TCRdb year 2020). Libraries were prepared through the immunoSEQ multiplex PCR assay. The table comes from immuneACCESS by way of TCRdb, which keeps in-frame sequences with V and J called. Part of the clones is missing from these tables; in studies checked, under half for an unresolved V gene and the rest for unknown reasons. Counted in this sample were 98,000 or so clones; 70% to 80% of them appeared once. Over 9.5% of the sample is in the top ten clones. The specimen was blood. These receptors were collected from a woman in her thirties in good health.

The rearrangement uses TRBV18 and TRBJ2-6, with D unclear. The CDR3 is 17 amino acids. Germline CDR1 and CDR2: KGHSH and LQKENI. Trimming took 2 bases from V and 0 from J, leaving 11 bases between them. CDR3 in DNA: TGTGCCAGCTCACCAGAACCCGGAAGCTCTGGGGCCAACGTCCTGACTTTC. Protein product: CASSPEPGSSGANVLTF.

The chain has TRBV5-6 and TRBJ2-2; 8 bases fit TRBD1. Per germline, CDR1 SGHDT and CDR2 YYEEEE. Germline trimming cut 4 bases from V and 3 bases from J; bases unmatched to any gene: 5. The CDR3 runs 15 residues. CDR3 residues: CASSLRGPDTGELFF. The CDR3, as DNA: TGTGCCAGCAGCCTCAGGGGGCCGGACACCGGGGAGCTGTTTTTT. The whole variable domain, filled in from reference TRBV5-6 and TRBJ2-2, reads DAGVTQSPTHLIKTRGQQVTLRCSPKSGHDTVSWYQQALGQGPQFIFQYYEEEERQRGNFPDRFSGHQFPNYSSELNVNALLLGDSALYLCASSLRGPDTGELFFGEGSRLTVL.

V gene TRBV19 combines with J gene TRBJ1-6; D ambiguous. Germline V gene data show CDR1 as LNHDA and CDR2 as SQIVND (reference sequence). Trimming cost V 0 bases and J 4 bases, with 7 bases left between them. The CDR3 is made up of 15 amino acids. In DNA, the CDR3 is TGTGCCAGTAGTATAGAGGAGGGATATAATTCACCCCTCCACTTT. It codes for CASSIEEGYNSPLHF.

This chain joins TRBV6-5 and TRBJ2-5, with D perhaps given as TRBD1 or TRBD2 (6 bases each). Germline CDR1 is MNHEY and CDR2 is SVGAGI. This CDR3 comprises 14 residues. The V end lost 8 bases, the J end lost 4 bases, and 17 bases lay between the germline ends. The DNA of the CDR3 is TGTGCCAGCGCGGGACCAGGGGCGGGAGAGACCCAGTACTTC. Translated: CASAGPGAGETQYF.

The gene calls are TRBV7-9 and TRBJ1-1; D may be TRBD1 (6 bases). Per germline, CDR1 SEHNR and CDR2 FQNEAQ (reference sequence). The CDR3 totals 15 residues. Trimming cost V 1 base and J 1 base, with 10 bases left between them. CDR3 region: CASSLGGAANTEAFF. The CDR3 DNA follows: TGTGCCAGCAGCTTAGGGGGGGCAGCGAACACTGAAGCTTTCTTT.

The chain carries TRBV7-6 and TRBJ2-3; D unresolved. Trimming took off 5 bases at V and 3 bases at J, with 6 bases between the two ends. There are 12 residues in the CDR3. In germline, CDR1 is SGHVS, CDR2 FNYEAQ. This chain's CDR3 is CASSRETDTQYF. CDR3 in DNA: TGTGCCAGCAGCCGTGAAACAGATACGCAGTATTTT.

The V and J genes are TRBV7-2 and TRBJ2-7; 16 bases match TRBD2. CDR1 SGHTA and CDR2 FQGNSA come from the germline V gene. V shed 4 bases and J 2 bases; nucleotides not matched to a gene: 8. The length of the CDR3 is 18 residues. CDR3 sequence (DNA): TGTGCCAGCAGCTCGCAACCGGGACTAGCGGGGGGGCCCTACGAGCAGTACTTC. Its protein product is CASSSQPGLAGGPYEQYF.

The CDR3, as DNA: TGTGCCAGTAGTAGGAGACAGGGAACCTACGAGCAGTACTTC. Translating it yields CASSRRQGTYEQYF. The gene calls are TRBV19 and TRBJ2-7; 7 bases match TRBD1. In germline, CDR1 is LNHDA, CDR2 SQIVND (reference sequence). The CDR3 has 14 residues. V lost 4 bases and J lost 2; bases outside the gene matches: 5.